Shown below are 23 T cell receptor beta chains from a single sample sequenced in a study of tissue T cells after allogeneic stem cell transplantation. Assay: immunoSEQ multiplex PCR; the TCRdb copy retains only in-frame clones and omits some. The sample includes about 3,700 clones, about 50% seen only once; the top ten take roughly a tenth. This sample's time point: mouse harvest day 7 after allogeneic transplant. Each mouse received 10^7 T-cell-depleted marrow cells plus 10^6 splenic CD5+ T cells by tail vein. Sequencing used lymph node tissue. All receptors come from a female BALB/c mouse given C57BL/6 T cells with graft-versus-host disease after an allogeneic hematopoietic cell transplant.

Notes on this clone: Gene and germline names: mouse. Sequencing ends 1 residue short of the CDR3 end; the germline J gene provides the rest. This chain joins TRBV26 and TRBJ2-3; no clear D gene. The CDR3 consists of 15 residues. V was trimmed by 2 bases and J by 0 bases, leaving 9 bases between them. CDR1 and CDR2 (germline): KGHPV, FQNQEV (reference sequence). The CDR3 bases that were read are TGTGCCAGCAGTCTGCGCATCTCTAGTGCAGAAACGCTGTAT. As protein: CASSLRISSAETLY. The whole CDR3 sequence reads CASSLRISSAETLYF.

This clone was seen a handful of times. These gene names are mouse names. The CDR3 extends 1 residue past the end of the read, so its final part is completed from the germline J gene. The chain employs TRBV12-1 and TRBJ2-3; TRBD2 is a possible D gene (5 bases). This CDR3 comprises 12 residues. The V gene's germline CDR1 is SGHSN and CDR2 HYEKVE. V lost 0 bases to trimming and J lost 5 bases, with 5 bases between them. The CDR3 sequence: CASSLLGETLYF. Partial CDR3 DNA: TGTGCCAGCTCTCTCCTGGGAGAAACGCTGTAT.

Details on this clone: Germline and genes: mouse. Coverage ceases 1 residue before the CDR3 finishes, and the germline J gene fills in the end. The V and J genes are TRBV13-3 and TRBJ1-3, with D maybe TRBD1 (6 bases). The CDR3 contains 14 residues. V lost 2 bases and J lost 0, with 6 bases in between. Per the germline V gene, CDR1 is NNHDY and CDR2 is SYVADS. CDR3 sequence: CASSDRGSGNTLYF. The sequenced part of the CDR3 DNA is TGTGCCAGCAGTGACAGGGGTTCTGGAAATACGCTCTAT.

Of note for this clone: Mouse gene names apply. The sequenced part of the CDR3 DNA is TGTGCCAGCAGCTTAACCCTGGGGGGGGCCTATGAACAGTAC. As protein: CASSLTLGGAYEQY. The entire CDR3 reads CASSLTLGGAYEQYF. The gene calls are TRBV3 and TRBJ2-7; TRBD2 aligns across 9 bases. The read ends 1 residue shy of where the CDR3 ends; the end is completed using the germline J gene. CDR3 size: 15 residues. Germline lookup yields CDR1 SNHLY and CDR2 FYNGKV (reference sequence). V was clipped by 2 bases and J by 2 bases; unmatched bases: 4. Complete variable domain (other parts from reference TRBV3 and TRBJ2-7): GPKVLQIPSHQIIDMGQMVTLNCDPVSNHLYFYWYKQILGQQMEFLVNFYNGKVMEKSKLFKDQFSVERPDGSYFTLKIQPTALEDSAVYFCASSLTLGGAYEQYFGPGTRLTVL.

On this clone itself: Germline and genes here are mouse. Sequencing ends 1 residue short of the CDR3 end; the germline J gene provides the rest. This chain joins TRBV13-1 and TRBJ2-4; D not resolved. The V end was cut by 1 base, the J end by 5 bases, with 8 bases between. The CDR3 extends over 13 amino acids. Per germline, CDR1 NSHNY and CDR2 SYGAGN. CDR3 bases read: TGTGCCAGCAGTGATTGGGCGGGAAACACCTTGTAC. Protein product: CASSDWAGNTLY. The CDR3, in full, reads CASSDWAGNTLYF.

Details on this clone: The genes and germline here are from mouse. CDR3 amino acids: CASSLSAGNYAEQFF. The DNA read from the CDR3 is TGTGCCAGCAGTCTGTCGGCAGGGAACTATGCTGAGCAGTTC. This chain links TRBV26 with TRBJ2-1; D may be TRBD1 (5 bases). The read halts 1 residue ahead of the CDR3 end, with the missing end drawn from the germline J gene. This CDR3 is built from 15 residues. V lost 0 bases and J 1 base, leaving 7 bases between the germline ends. Germline V gives CDR1 KGHPV, CDR2 FQNQEV (reference sequence).

Worth noting for this clone: Gene and germline names: mouse. The CDR3 end is not reached by the read, which stops 1 residue before it; the germline J gene fills it in. The chain joins TRBV1 to TRBJ2-1, with TRBD1 matching over 8 bases. The CDR3 length is 16 residues. CDR1 NSQYPW and CDR2 LRSPGD come from the germline V gene (reference sequence). The V gene end was trimmed by 0 bases and the J gene end by 3 bases; junction bases not matched to a gene: 4. CDR3 amino acids: CTCSAEGQAIYAEQFF. The DNA read from the CDR3 is TGCACCTGCAGTGCAGAGGGACAGGCAATCTATGCTGAGCAGTTC.

As to this clone: Gene names and germline refer to mouse. The read falls 1 residue short of the CDR3 end, and the missing part is taken from the germline J gene. The gene calls are TRBV31 and TRBJ1-1; D is possibly TRBD1 (6 bases). This CDR3 is built from 12 residues. Looked up from germline, CDR1 is GKSSPN and CDR2 is SITVG. V lost 3 bases and J lost 5, with 10 bases in between. The CDR3 loop is CAWRERGTEVFF. CDR3 DNA, as far as it was read: TGTGCCTGGAGGGAGAGGGGGACAGAAGTCTTC. The entire variable domain, with the rest obtained from reference TRBV31 and TRBJ1-1, is as follows: AQTIHQWPVAEIKAVGSPLSLGCTIKGKSSPNLYWYWQATGGTLQQLFYSITVGQVESVVQLNLSASRPKDDQFILSTEKLLLSHSGFYLCAWRERGTEVFFGKGTRLTVV.

Of note for this clone: The listed genes are named as in mouse. The CDR3 end falls 1 residue outside the read, so it is completed with the germline J gene. The chain joins TRBV13-1 to TRBJ2-7; D is possibly TRBD1 (5 bases). Per the germline V gene, CDR1 is NSHNY and CDR2 is SYGAGN. V gave up 1 base and J gave up 4 bases, with 12 bases separating them. The CDR3 runs 14 residues. Incomplete CDR3 DNA: TGTGCCAGCAGTGATTCCGGGAGGGGATATGAACAGTAC. Its translation: CASSDSGRGYEQY. The complete CDR3 reads CASSDSGRGYEQYF.

About this clone itself: Each gene name is a mouse one. Sequencing ends 1 residue short of the CDR3 end; the germline J gene provides the rest. The rearrangement joins TRBV23 to TRBJ2-7; the D call in the table, TRBD2, was not verified against the DNA. CDR3 size: 12 residues. Germline CDR1 reads KGHTA; CDR2 reads FQNQQP. The sequenced part of the CDR3 DNA is TGCTCCAGCGACTGGGGGGGTTATGAACAGTAC. This encodes CSSDWGGYEQY. The whole CDR3 reads CSSDWGGYEQYF.

About this clone itself: The gene symbols are mouse symbols. The CDR3 bases that were read are TGTGCCAGCAGTCGGACAGGACCAGAAGTCTTC. Translating it yields CASSRTGPEVF. The complete CDR3 sequence is CASSRTGPEVFF. The chain joins TRBV26 to TRBJ1-1; TRBD1 agrees at 7 bases. The CDR3 end falls 1 residue outside the read, so it is completed with the germline J gene. CDR3 size: 12 residues. Per the germline V gene, CDR1 is KGHPV and CDR2 is FQNQEV (reference sequence). V gave up 4 bases and J gave up 6 bases; unmatched junction bases: 2.

As to this clone: Genes here carry mouse names. CDR3 residues: CASSLRGVYEQYF. The part of the CDR3 DNA that was read is TGTGCTAGCAGTTTAAGGGGGGTCTATGAACAGTAC. V is TRBV29 and J is TRBJ2-7, with D possibly being TRBD1 or TRBD2 (6 bases each). Read sequence stops 1 residue before the CDR3 end, and the germline J gene provides the missing end. V shed 2 bases and J shed 3 bases, with 8 bases lying between them. Germline CDR1 MSHET, CDR2 SYDVDS. This CDR3 comprises 13 residues.

As regards this clone: Any gene name here is a mouse gene name. The covered CDR3 bases are TGTGCCAGCAGCCGTCTGGGGGGGGGTGCAGAAACGCTGTAT. Protein sequence: CASSRLGGGAETLY. The CDR3 reads in full as CASSRLGGGAETLYF. The chain uses TRBV4 and TRBJ2-3; the match to TRBD2 covers 9 bases. The CDR3 end falls 1 residue outside the read, so it is completed with the germline J gene. V lost 5 bases, J lost 1 base, and 4 bases stayed unmatched. This CDR3 has 15 amino acids. Germline CDR1 and CDR2: LGHDT and YNNKQL (reference sequence).

With respect to this clone: The genes are named according to mouse. This CDR3 reads CTCSPLGGSSYEQYF. The DNA read from the CDR3 is TGCACCTGCAGTCCTCTGGGGGGGAGCTCCTATGAACAGTAC. The V gene is TRBV1, the J gene TRBJ2-7; TRBD2 matches at 9 bases. The missing CDR3 end, 1 residue past where the read stops, is filled in from the germline J gene. The V segment lost 5 bases and the J segment 0 bases; nucleotides outside the gene matches: 5. This CDR3 has 15 residues. Per germline, CDR1 NSQYPW and CDR2 LRSPGD (reference sequence). Supplemented by reference TRBV1 and TRBJ2-7, the full variable domain reads VTLLEQNPRWRLVPRGQAVNLRCILKNSQYPWMSWYQQDLQKQLQWLFTLRSPGDKEVKSLPGADYLATRVTDTELRLQVANMSQGRTLYCTCSPLGGSSYEQYFGPGTRLTVL.

Comments on this clone: Germline and genes here are mouse. The observed sequence ends 1 residue before the CDR3 terminus, with the missing tail filled in from the germline J gene. This chain uses TRBV5 with TRBJ1-1; the D is unclear. CDR3 length: 13 amino acids. In germline, CDR1 is LGHNA, CDR2 YNLKQL (reference sequence). V dropped 2 bases and J dropped 0 bases, with 4 bases sitting between them. The sequenced CDR3 bases are TGTGCCAGCAGCCAAAATGCAAACACAGAAGTCTTC. This encodes CASSQNANTEVF. From start to end, the CDR3 is CASSQNANTEVFF.

Details on this clone: Germline and genes: mouse. The read halts 1 residue ahead of the CDR3 end, with the missing end drawn from the germline J gene. This rearrangement joins TRBV24 to TRBJ2-4; the D gene is possibly TRBD1 (6 bases). Germline-derived CDR1 and CDR2 are KGHTA and FRNEEI. The CDR3 is made up of 14 amino acids. V lost 7 bases and J lost 1, with 12 bases in between. The CDR3 bases that were read are TGTGCCAGCATGGCAGGGGTTCGTCAAAACACCTTGTAC. Encoded protein: CASMAGVRQNTLY. The full-length CDR3 reads as CASMAGVRQNTLYF.

In regard to this clone: Genes and germline are mouse. The observed sequence ends 1 residue before the CDR3 terminus, with the missing tail filled in from the germline J gene. The chain uses TRBV3 and TRBJ2-7; 9 nucleotides match TRBD2. This CDR3 has 15 amino acids. J gave up 0 bases and V 2 bases, and 2 bases lay outside the gene matches. Per germline, CDR1 SNHLY and CDR2 FYNGKV (reference sequence). Incomplete CDR3 DNA: TGTGCCAGCAGCTTATCTGGGGGGGGCTCCTATGAACAGTAC. Residues: CASSLSGGGSYEQY. The full CDR3 protein is CASSLSGGGSYEQYF.

Of note for this clone: Germline and genes here are mouse. The read halts 1 residue ahead of the CDR3 end, with the missing end drawn from the germline J gene. J is TRBJ1-1 and V is TRBV23; TRBD1 is the table's D call, not checked against the DNA. The CDR3 extends over 13 amino acids. The germline V gene encodes CDR1 KGHTA and CDR2 FQNQQP. The sequenced part of the CDR3 DNA is TGCTCCAGCAGTCGGGACAGGGAAACAGAAGTCTTC. Amino acids: CSSSRDRETEVF. In full, the CDR3 is CSSSRDRETEVFF.

On this clone itself: The genes and germline here are from mouse. The read stops 1 residue short of the end of the CDR3; the missing end is completed from the germline J gene. The rearrangement links TRBV3 to TRBJ2-4; D gene uncertain. The CDR3 length is 13 residues. The germline V and J ends were trimmed by 1 base and 1 base, with 3 bases remaining between them. From germline, CDR1 is SNHLY and CDR2 FYNGKV (reference sequence). CDR3 region: CASSLGGQNTLYF. Partial CDR3 DNA: TGTGCCAGCAGCTTAGGGGGTCAAAACACCTTGTAC. Full variable domain (outside the CDR3, taken from reference TRBV3 and TRBJ2-4): GPKVLQIPSHQIIDMGQMVTLNCDPVSNHLYFYWYKQILGQQMEFLVNFYNGKVMEKSKLFKDQFSVERPDGSYFTLKIQPTALEDSAVYFCASSLGGQNTLYFGAGTRLSVL.

On this clone itself: Genes and germline come from the mouse. The CDR3 goes on 1 residue after the read ends, and that part is filled in from the germline J gene. The gene calls are TRBV4 and TRBJ2-1; D not certain. The CDR3 extends over 12 amino acids. Germline CDR1 LGHDT, CDR2 YNNKQL (reference sequence). Trimming removed 5 bases from V and 7 bases from J, with 9 bases in between. The CDR3: CASSPLRAEQFF. Incomplete CDR3 DNA: TGTGCCAGCAGCCCCTTAAGAGCTGAGCAGTTC.

About this clone: Germline and genes here are mouse. The read finishes 1 residue shy of the CDR3 end, and the germline J gene is used to complete it. The chain has TRBV13-1 and TRBJ1-1, with 7 bases aligning to TRBD1. The CDR3 spans 14 residues. With 0 bases clipped from V and 1 base from J, the junction kept 0 bases outside the gene matches. The germline V gene encodes CDR1 NSHNY and CDR2 SYGAGN. The sequenced CDR3 bases are TGTGCCAGCAGTGATGACAGGGGGAACACAGAAGTCTTC. As protein: CASSDDRGNTEVF. The full CDR3 sequence reads CASSDDRGNTEVFF.

This clone was counted a few times. Mouse gene names and germline throughout. The CDR3 is cut off 1 residue early in the read; its end comes from the germline J gene. The chain combines TRBV31 with TRBJ2-3, with a weak D call TRBD1 (5 bases). This CDR3 contains 12 residues. Looked up from germline, CDR1 is GKSSPN and CDR2 is SITVG. V was trimmed by 3 bases and J by 3 bases, leaving 7 bases between them. The CDR3 DNA, read in part, is TGTGCCTGGAGGACAGCAGCAGAAACGCTGTAT. As protein: CAWRTAAETLY. The full CDR3 protein is CAWRTAAETLYF. The full variable domain, rest sourced from reference TRBV31 and TRBJ2-3, is AQTIHQWPVAEIKAVGSPLSLGCTIKGKSSPNLYWYWQATGGTLQQLFYSITVGQVESVVQLNLSASRPKDDQFILSTEKLLLSHSGFYLCAWRTAAETLYFGSGTRLTVL.

This clone has just a few counts. The germline and genes are mouse ones. The read ends 1 residue shy of where the CDR3 ends; the end is completed using the germline J gene. This chain connects TRBV31 to TRBJ2-7; 10 bases are a match to TRBD2. Germline CDR1 GKSSPN, CDR2 SITVG. This CDR3 region has 15 residues. V lost 1 base and J lost 4; bases outside the gene matches: 7. Partial CDR3 DNA: TGTGCCTGGAGTCCTTTCGGGACTGGGGTTTATGAACAGTAC. Its protein product is CAWSPFGTGVYEQY. In full, the CDR3 is CAWSPFGTGVYEQYF.